This T cell receptor beta chain was recorded in a study of blood T cell repertoires in COVID-19. Sequenced by immunoSEQ multiplex PCR; TCRdb stores in-frame clones only, minus some. This sample carries a few hundred thousand clones, around 90% of them seen once, and the ten largest clones take 9.5% to 15%. The V and J ends lost 3 bases and 5 bases, in that order; junction bases with no gene match: 10. The CDR3 length is 15 residues. Per the germline V gene, CDR1 is SGDLS and CDR2 is YYNGEE. The specimen was peripheral blood. This rearrangement joins TRBV9 to TRBJ1-1; TRBD1 matches 7 bases. This TCR derives from a young woman who had recovered from COVID-19. The CDR3 sequence: CASSANRGRMTEAFF. The CDR3 bases are TGTGCCAGCAGCGCTAACAGGGGAAGGATGACTGAAGCTTTCTTT.